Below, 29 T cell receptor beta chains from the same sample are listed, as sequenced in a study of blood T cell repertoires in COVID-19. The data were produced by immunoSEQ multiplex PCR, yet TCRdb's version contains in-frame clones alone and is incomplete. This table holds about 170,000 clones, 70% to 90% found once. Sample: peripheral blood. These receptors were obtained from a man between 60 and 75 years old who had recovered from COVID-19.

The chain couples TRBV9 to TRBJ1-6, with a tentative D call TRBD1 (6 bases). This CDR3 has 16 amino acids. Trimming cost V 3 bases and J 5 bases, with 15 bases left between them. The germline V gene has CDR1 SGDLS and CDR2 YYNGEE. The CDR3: CASSATGIPNNSPLHF. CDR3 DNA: TGTGCCAGCAGCGCAACAGGGATTCCTAATAATTCACCCCTCCACTTT.

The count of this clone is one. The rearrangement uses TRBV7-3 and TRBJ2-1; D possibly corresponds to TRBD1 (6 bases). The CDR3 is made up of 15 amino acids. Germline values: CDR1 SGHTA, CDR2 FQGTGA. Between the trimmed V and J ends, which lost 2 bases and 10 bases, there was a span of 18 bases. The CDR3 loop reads CASSLGAGVHREQFF. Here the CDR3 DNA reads TGTGCCAGCAGCTTAGGGGCAGGGGTGCATCGGGAGCAGTTCTTC.

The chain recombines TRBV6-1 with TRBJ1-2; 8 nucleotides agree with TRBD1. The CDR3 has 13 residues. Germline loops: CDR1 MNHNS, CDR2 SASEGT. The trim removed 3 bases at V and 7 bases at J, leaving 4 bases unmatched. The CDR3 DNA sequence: TGTGCCAGCAGTGACCAGGGGGCGTCTGGCTACACCTTC. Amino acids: CASSDQGASGYTF.

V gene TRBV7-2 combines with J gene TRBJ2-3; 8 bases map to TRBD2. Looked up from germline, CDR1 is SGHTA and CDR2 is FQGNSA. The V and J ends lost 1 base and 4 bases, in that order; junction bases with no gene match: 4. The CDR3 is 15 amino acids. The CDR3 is CASSLEAGASDTQYF. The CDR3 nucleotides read TGTGCCAGCAGCTTAGAAGCGGGGGCCTCAGATACGCAGTATTTT.

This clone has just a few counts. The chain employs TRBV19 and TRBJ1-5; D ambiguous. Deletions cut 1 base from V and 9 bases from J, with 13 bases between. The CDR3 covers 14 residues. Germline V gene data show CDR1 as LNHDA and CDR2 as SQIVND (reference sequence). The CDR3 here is CASSIGGSSRPQHF. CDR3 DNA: TGTGCCAGTAGTATAGGCGGCAGCTCCCGGCCCCAGCATTTT.

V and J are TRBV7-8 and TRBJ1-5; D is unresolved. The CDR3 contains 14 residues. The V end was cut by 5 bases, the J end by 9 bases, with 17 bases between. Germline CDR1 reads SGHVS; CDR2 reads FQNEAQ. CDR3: CASSLQEGRRPQHF. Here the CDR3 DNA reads TGTGCCAGCAGCCTCCAGGAAGGCCGTAGGCCCCAGCATTTT.

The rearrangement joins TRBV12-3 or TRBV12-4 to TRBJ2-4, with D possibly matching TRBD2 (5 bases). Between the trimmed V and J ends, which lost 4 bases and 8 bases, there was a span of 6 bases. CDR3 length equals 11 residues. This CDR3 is CASSSGDIQYF. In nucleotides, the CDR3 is TGTGCCAGCAGTTCCGGGGACATTCAGTACTTC.

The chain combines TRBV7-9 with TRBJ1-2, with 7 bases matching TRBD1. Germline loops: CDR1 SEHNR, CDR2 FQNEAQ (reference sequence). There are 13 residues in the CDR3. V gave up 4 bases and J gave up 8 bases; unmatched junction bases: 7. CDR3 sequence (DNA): TGTGCCAGCAGCTCCCCGACAGGGATCGGCTACACCTTC. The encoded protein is CASSSPTGIGYTF.

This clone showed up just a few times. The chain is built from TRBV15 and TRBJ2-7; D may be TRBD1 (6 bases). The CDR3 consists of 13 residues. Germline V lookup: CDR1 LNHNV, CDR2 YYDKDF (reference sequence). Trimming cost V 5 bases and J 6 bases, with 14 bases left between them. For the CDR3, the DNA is TGTGCCACCAGCCGGACAGTTATAACCGAGCAGTACTTC. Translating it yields CATSRTVITEQYF. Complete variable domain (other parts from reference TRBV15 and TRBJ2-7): DAMVIQNPRYQVTQFGKPVTLSCSQTLNHNVMYWYQQKSSQAPKLLFHYYDKDFNNEADTPDNFQSRRPNTSFCFLDIRSPGLGDTAMYLCATSRTVITEQYFGPGTRLTVT.

As DNA, the CDR3 is TGCGCCAGCAGTCGGGCATCAGGGGGCCTAGCCAAAAACATTCAGTACTTC. This gives the protein CASSRASGGLAKNIQYF. J is TRBJ2-4 and V is TRBV23-1, with 8 bases aligning to TRBD1. TRBV23-1 is designated an ORF whose function remains uncertain. V shed 4 bases, J shed 0 bases, and the junction held 8 bases outside the gene matches. This CDR3 is built from 17 residues.

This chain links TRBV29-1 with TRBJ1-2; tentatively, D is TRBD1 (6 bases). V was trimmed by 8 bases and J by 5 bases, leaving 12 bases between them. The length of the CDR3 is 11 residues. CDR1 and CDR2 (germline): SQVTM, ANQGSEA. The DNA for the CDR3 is TGCAGCTCCGAGGGGGGGTATGGCTACACCTTC. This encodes CSSEGGYGYTF. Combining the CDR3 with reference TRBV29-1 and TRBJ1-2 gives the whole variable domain SAVISQKPSRDICQRGTSLTIQCQVDSQVTMMFWYRQQPGQSLTLIATANQGSEATYESGFVIDKFPISRPNLTFSTLTVSNMSPEDSSIYLCSSEGGYGYTFGSGTRLTVV.

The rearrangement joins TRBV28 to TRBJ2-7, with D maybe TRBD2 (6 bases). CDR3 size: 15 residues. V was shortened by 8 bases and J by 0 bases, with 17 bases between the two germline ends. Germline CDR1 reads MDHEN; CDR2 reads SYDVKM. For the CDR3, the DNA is TGTGCCAGCCTTGCCGGAGGGGAGAGCTCCTACGAGCAGTACTTC. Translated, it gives CASLAGGESSYEQYF.

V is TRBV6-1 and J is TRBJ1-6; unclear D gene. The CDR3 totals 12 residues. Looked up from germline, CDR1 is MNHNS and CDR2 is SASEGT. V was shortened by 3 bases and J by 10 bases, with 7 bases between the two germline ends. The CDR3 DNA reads TGTGCCAGCAGTGACAACTACTCACCCCTCCACTTT. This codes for CASSDNYSPLHF.

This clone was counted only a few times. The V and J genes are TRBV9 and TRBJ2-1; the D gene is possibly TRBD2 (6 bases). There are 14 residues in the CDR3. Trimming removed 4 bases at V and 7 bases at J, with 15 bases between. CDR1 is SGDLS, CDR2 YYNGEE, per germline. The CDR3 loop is CASSPTRFQNEQFF. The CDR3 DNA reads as TGTGCCAGCAGCCCGACTAGATTCCAAAATGAGCAGTTCTTC.

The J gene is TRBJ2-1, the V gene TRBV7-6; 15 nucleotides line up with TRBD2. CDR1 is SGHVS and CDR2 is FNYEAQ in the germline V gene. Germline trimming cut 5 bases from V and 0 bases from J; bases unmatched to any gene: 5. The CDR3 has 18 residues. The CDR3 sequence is CASSARTSGGASYNEQFF. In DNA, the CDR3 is TGTGCCAGCAGCGCTAGGACTAGCGGGGGGGCCTCCTACAATGAGCAGTTCTTC.

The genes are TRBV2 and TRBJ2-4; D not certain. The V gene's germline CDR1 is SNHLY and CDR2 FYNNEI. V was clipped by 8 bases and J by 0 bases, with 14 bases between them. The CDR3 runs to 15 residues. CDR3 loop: CASQTSSLAKNIQYF. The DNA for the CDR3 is TGTGCCAGCCAAACAAGTTCTCTAGCCAAAAACATTCAGTACTTC. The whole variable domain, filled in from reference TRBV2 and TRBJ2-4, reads EPEVTQTPSHQVTQMGQEVILRCVPISNHLYFYWYRQILGQKVEFLVSFYNNEISEKSEIFDDQFSVERPDGSNFTLKIRSTKLEDSAMYFCASQTSSLAKNIQYFGAGTRLSVL.

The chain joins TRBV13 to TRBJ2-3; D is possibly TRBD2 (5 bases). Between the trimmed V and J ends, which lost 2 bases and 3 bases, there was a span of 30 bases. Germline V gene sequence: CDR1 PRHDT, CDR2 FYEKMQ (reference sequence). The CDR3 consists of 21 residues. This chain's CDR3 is CASSLSAPSPGLRIRTDTQYF. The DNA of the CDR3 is TGTGCCAGCAGCTTATCAGCCCCAAGTCCCGGACTCAGGATCCGTACAGATACGCAGTATTTT.

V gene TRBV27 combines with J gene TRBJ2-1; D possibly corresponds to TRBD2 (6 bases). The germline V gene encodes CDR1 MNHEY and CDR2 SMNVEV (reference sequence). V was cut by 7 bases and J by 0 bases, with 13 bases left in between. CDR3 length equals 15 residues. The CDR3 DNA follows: TGTGCCAGCACTGACGGGGGAAGCTCCTACAATGAGCAGTTCTTC. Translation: CASTDGGSSYNEQFF.

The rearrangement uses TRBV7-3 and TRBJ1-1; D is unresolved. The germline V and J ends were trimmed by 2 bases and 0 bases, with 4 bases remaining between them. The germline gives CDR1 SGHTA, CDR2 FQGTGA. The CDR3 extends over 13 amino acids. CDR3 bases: TGTGCCAGCAGCTTAGAGATGAACACTGAAGCTTTCTTT. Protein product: CASSLEMNTEAFF.

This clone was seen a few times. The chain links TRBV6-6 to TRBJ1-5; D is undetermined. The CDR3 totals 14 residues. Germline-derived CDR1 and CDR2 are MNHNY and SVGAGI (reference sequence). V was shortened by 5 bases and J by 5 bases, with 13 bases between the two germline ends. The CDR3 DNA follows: TGTGCCAGCAGTCTCGGAGCCCTTTATCAGCCCCAGCATTTT. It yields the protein CASSLGALYQPQHF.

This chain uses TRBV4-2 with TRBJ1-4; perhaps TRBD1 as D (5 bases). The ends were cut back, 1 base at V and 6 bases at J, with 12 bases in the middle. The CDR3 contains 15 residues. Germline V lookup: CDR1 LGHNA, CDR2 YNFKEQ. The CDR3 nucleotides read TGTGCCAGCAGCCAAGGTTACCGGGGGGATGAAAAACTGTTTTTT. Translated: CASSQGYRGDEKLFF.

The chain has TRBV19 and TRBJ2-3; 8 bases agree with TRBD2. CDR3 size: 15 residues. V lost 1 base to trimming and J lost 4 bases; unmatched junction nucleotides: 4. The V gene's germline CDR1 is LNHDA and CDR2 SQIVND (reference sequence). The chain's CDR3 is CASSIVSGGSDTQYF. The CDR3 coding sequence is TGTGCCAGTAGTATAGTGAGCGGGGGATCAGATACGCAGTATTTT.

For the CDR3, the DNA is TGTGCCAGTAAGCGCTTGATGAGGACCGGGGAGCTGTTTTTT. This encodes CASKRLMRTGELFF. The chain carries TRBV6-5 and TRBJ2-2; D not certain. This CDR3 has 14 residues. Germline V gene data show CDR1 as MNHEY and CDR2 as SVGAGI. V was pared by 9 bases and J by 5 bases, with 16 bases between.

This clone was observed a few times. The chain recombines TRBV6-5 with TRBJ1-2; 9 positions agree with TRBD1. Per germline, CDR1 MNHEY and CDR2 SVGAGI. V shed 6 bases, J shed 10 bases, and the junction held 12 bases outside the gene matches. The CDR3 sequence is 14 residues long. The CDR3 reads CASRGTGYNFVYTF. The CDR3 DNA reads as TGTGCCAGCAGGGGGACAGGGTATAATTTTGTCTACACCTTC.

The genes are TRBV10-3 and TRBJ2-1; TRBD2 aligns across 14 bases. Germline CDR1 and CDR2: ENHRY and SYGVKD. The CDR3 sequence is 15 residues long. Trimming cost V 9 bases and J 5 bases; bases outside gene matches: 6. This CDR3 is CAMRPGLAGDNEQFF. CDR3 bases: TGTGCCATGAGGCCGGGACTAGCGGGGGACAATGAGCAGTTCTTC.

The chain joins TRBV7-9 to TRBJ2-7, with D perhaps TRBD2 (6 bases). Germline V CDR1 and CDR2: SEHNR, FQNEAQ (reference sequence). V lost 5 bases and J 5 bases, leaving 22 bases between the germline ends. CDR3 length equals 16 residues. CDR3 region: CASSDTRAGTVDEQYF. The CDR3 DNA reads TGTGCCAGCAGCGACACACGCGCAGGGACTGTCGACGAGCAGTACTTC.

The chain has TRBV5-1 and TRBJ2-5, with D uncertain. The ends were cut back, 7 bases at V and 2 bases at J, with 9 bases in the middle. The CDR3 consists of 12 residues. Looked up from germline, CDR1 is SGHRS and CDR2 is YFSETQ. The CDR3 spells CASHEEQETQYF. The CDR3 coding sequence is TGCGCCAGCCACGAGGAGCAAGAGACCCAGTACTTC.

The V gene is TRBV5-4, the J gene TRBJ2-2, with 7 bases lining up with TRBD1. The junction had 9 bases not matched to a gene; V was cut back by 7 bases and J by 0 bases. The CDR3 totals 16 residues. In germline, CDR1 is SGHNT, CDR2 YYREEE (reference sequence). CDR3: CASSPGQDANTGELFF. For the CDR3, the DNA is TGTGCCAGCTCTCCCGGACAGGACGCGAACACCGGGGAGCTGTTTTTT.

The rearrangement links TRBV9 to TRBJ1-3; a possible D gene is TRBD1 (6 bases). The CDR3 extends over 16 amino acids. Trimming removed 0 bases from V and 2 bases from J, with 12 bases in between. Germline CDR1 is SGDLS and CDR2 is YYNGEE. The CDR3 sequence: CASSVGGQSAGNTIYF. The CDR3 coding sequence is TGTGCCAGCAGCGTAGGTGGACAGAGCGCTGGAAACACCATATATTTT.